Included here is one T cell receptor beta chain sequence, with context. The antigen it binds to is not known. Within one base of it there is no much larger clone, and no base qualities were kept. The library was produced with the immunoSEQ multiplex PCR assay. Not all clones reach the TCRdb copy of this immuneACCESS table, which keeps in-frame sequences only. Checked studies attribute under half of the gap to unresolved V genes and leave the rest unexplained. Counted in this sample were some 640,000 clones; roughly 86% of them appeared once. Of the sample, just under 0.0095% is held by the ten largest clones. The germline V gene provides CDR1 SGHDT and CDR2 YYEEEE. CDR3 length: 14 amino acids, cysteine to phenylalanine. Only the CDR3 portion is preserved as DNA: 42 bases, with reading frame beginning at the first base. V was cut back by 2 bases and J by 2 bases, leaving a gap of 10 bases between them.

The entry originates in a study of shared T cell receptors in the human thymus (dated by TCRdb to the early 2020s). Regarding the research as a whole: The study investigated the way shared, self-reactive T-cell receptor alpha chains are produced in the human thymus.

In addition, the sample was reused for a study of human thymus T cells. As the second publication notes: Immunologically healthy infants undergoing open corrective cardiac surgery for congenital heart defects in Finland were used as donors. The thymus tissue came from surgical resects taken out during corrective cardiac surgery. V and J gene segment usage appeared biased in both thymic and peripheral blood repertoires. The related research found that thymic TCR repertoires overlapped highly between unrelated individuals. The study used seven to nine infant thymus samples plus four related peripheral blood samples to characterize TCR alpha and beta repertoires. Donor ages ranging from about 7 to 250 days were recorded, and over 5 male and a couple of female infants were included in the cohort. After being mechanically released from the tissue, thymocytes were kept at -70 degrees C in pellets of about 9-32 million cells. A QIAsymphony instrument was used to extract genomic DNA from the frozen cell pellets. Using the immunoSEQ multiplex PCR assay, the TCRB and TCRAD loci were amplified from a standardized quantity of quality-controlled genomic DNA. The V(D)J region was spanned by amplicons of a length sufficient to cover the CDR3 and to identify V and J genes. Through the commercial immunoSEQ service, the amplicons were sequenced on an Illumina platform. Primer bias and sequencing errors were corrected as previously described, and TCRAD and TCRB were defined on the basis of the IMGT database. The repertoires were analysed using immunoSEQ Analyzer 3.0 and VDJTools for basic statistics, V/J segment usage, diversity estimates, rarefaction and pairwise overlap. Diversity was estimated using the Chao1, ChaoE, Efron-Thisted, Shannon and inverse Simpson indices, and was also estimated on datasets down-sampled to the size of the smallest sample. Repertoire overlap was determined by strict matching of CDR3 nucleotide sequence, V gene and J gene, and Jaccard-based multidimensional scaling clustering was applied. On average, around 810,000 unique TCRB clonotypes were obtained from thymus samples, compared with approximately 84,000 from blood samples.

Sequencing used thymocytes. The chain uses TRBV5-6 and TRBJ1-2; confidence is insufficient to name the D gene. The receptor was isolated from a boy under two years old with a congenital heart defect. Donor details come from another sample of the same person, matched by shared clones. Here is the DNA: TGTGCCAGCAGCTTTGGTAGTTCCAACTATGGCTACACCTTC. This gives the protein CASSFGSSNYGYTF. This CDR3, with the reference TRBV5-6 and TRBJ1-2 proteins standing in past its ends, gives the full variable domain DAGVTQSPTHLIKTRGQQVTLRCSPKSGHDTVSWYQQALGQGPQFIFQYYEEEERQRGNFPDRFSGHQFPNYSSELNVNALLLGDSALYLCASSFGSSNYGYTFGSGTRLTVV.